These 20 T cell receptor beta chains originate from one sample sequenced in a study of blood T cells in healthy people across ages. A second PCR of roughly 7 to 11 cycles used a sample-barcoded 5' primer and a J-beta primer mix. TCRdb analysed the 5' RACE reads with MiXCR anew, one entry per CDR3 protein. The sample records roughly 1.5 million distinct CDR3 sequences, 35% to 45% being singletons. Sequencing was carried out using blood. The receptors come from a woman between 18 and 29 years old in good health.

V is TRBV3-1 and J is TRBJ2-5, with D perhaps given as TRBD1 or TRBD2 (5 bases each). The CDR3 spans 16 residues. V lost 8 bases, J lost 0 bases, and 19 bases lay in between. Per germline, CDR1 LGHDT and CDR2 YNNKEL (reference sequence). The CDR3 region is CASLATGTAYQETQYF. The CDR3 DNA sequence: TGTGCCAGCCTCGCAACCGGGACGGCGTACCAAGAGACCCAGTACTTC.

This clonotype was detected once. V is TRBV3-1 and J is TRBJ2-4, with D hard to call. This CDR3 spans 18 amino acids. Germline lookup yields CDR1 LGHDT and CDR2 YNNKEL (reference sequence). With 1 base removed from V and 0 bases from J, the gap between germline ends came to 16 bases. The CDR3 loop is CASSQVKRTPLAKNIQYF. CDR3 nucleotides: TGTGCCAGCAGCCAAGTTAAGCGTACCCCACTAGCCAAAAACATTCAGTACTTC.

This clonotype was observed a handful of times. The chain is built from TRBV4-2 and TRBJ2-3; the match to TRBD2 covers 8 bases. V gave up 5 bases and J gave up 1 base; unmatched junction bases: 5. Germline loops: CDR1 LGHNA, CDR2 YNFKEQ. CDR3 size: 15 residues. CDR3 DNA sequence: TGTGCCAGCAGCGTCTCGACTAGCGGCACAGATACGCAGTATTTT. Translating it yields CASSVSTSGTDTQYF.

V and J are TRBV12-3 or TRBV12-4 and TRBJ2-4, with 10 positions matching TRBD2. The CDR3 covers 18 residues. V was clipped by 3 bases and J by 4 bases; unmatched bases: 12. CDR3 loop: CASSFPGTSANKKNIQYF. The CDR3, as DNA: TGTGCCAGCAGTTTTCCGGGGACTAGCGCAAACAAAAAAAACATTCAGTACTTC.

In the case of this clonotype: The junction differs from germline at one of its ends, possibly a read error. The chain employs TRBV6-1 and TRBJ2-1; D ambiguous. Per germline, CDR1 MNHNS and CDR2 SASEGT. The CDR3 is 14 amino acids. The CDR3, as DNA: TGTGCCAGCAATGAAGACGTCACCTACAATGAGCAGTTCTTC. Translation gives CASNEDVTYNEQFF.

This clonotype was seen only a few times. This chain joins TRBV3-1 and TRBJ2-3; D is ambiguous. Trimming removed 9 bases at V and 0 bases at J, with 16 bases between. Per germline, CDR1 LGHDT and CDR2 YNNKEL (reference sequence). The CDR3 extends over 15 amino acids. As DNA, the CDR3 is TGTGCCAGTACGGAGACCAGTACTAGCACAGATACGCAGTATTTT. Its protein is CASTETSTSTDTQYF.

There are a few counts of this clonotype. The V and J genes are TRBV27 and TRBJ2-7, with D perhaps matching TRBD2 (5 bases). Germline assignment: CDR1 MNHEY and CDR2 SMNVEV (reference sequence). Trimming shortened V by 2 bases and J by 2 bases, and 13 bases separated the two germline ends. The CDR3 spans 15 residues. In DNA, the CDR3 is TGTGCCAGCAGTTTAACCGCAGACGGGACCTACGAGCAGTACTTC. The encoded protein is CASSLTADGTYEQYF.

This clonotype has only a few counts. V gene TRBV27 combines with J gene TRBJ2-3; 10 nucleotides align to TRBD2. There are 16 residues in the CDR3. Trimming cost V 3 bases and J 3 bases; bases outside gene matches: 6. CDR1 is MNHEY and CDR2 is SMNVEV in the germline V gene (reference sequence). CDR3 nucleotide sequence: TGTGCCAGCAGTTTTTCTACTAGCGGGGCGACAGATACGCAGTATTTT. Translating gives CASSFSTSGATDTQYF.

This clonotype has more than one count but fewer than ten. One end of the junction fails to match germline, which may point to a read error. The chain links TRBV12-3 or TRBV12-4 to TRBJ2-7, with unresolved D. The length of the CDR3 is 14 residues. The CDR3 region is CASGFHALGYEQYF. In nucleotides, the CDR3 is TGTGCCAGCGGTTTTCACGCATTGGGCTACGAGCAGTACTTC.

V usage is TRBV2 and J usage is TRBJ1-5; D ambiguous. The germline V gene has CDR1 SNHLY and CDR2 FYNNEI. This CDR3 is built from 13 residues. Trimming removed 10 bases from V and 3 bases from J, with 13 bases in between. The CDR3: CATSTWDNQPQHF. CDR3 DNA: TGTGCCACCTCTACGTGGGACAATCAGCCCCAGCATTTT.

This sequence joins TRBV5-1 and TRBJ2-5; D perhaps matches TRBD1 (5 bases). Near its end, the DNA agrees better with TRBJ2-7, so the J call may be wrong. In germline, CDR1 is SGHRS, CDR2 YFSETQ. The CDR3 totals 14 residues. CDR3 protein: CASRRDSFSYEQYF. CDR3 nucleotide sequence: TGCGCCAGCAGAAGAGACAGCTTCTCCTACGAGCAGTACTTC.

This clonotype was recorded once. The chain is built from TRBV29-1 and TRBJ2-5, with no clear D. TRBJ2-7 explains the end of the DNA better; the J call may be wrong. The CDR3 is 13 residues long. The germline V gene encodes CDR1 SQVTM and CDR2 ANQGSEA. Here the CDR3 DNA reads TGCAGCGTTGGAGTAACAAAATTGGACGAGCAGTACTTC. Translating gives CSVGVTKLDEQYF.

To note about this clonotype: Germline is not matched at one junction end, which may reflect a read error. V is TRBV4-1 and J is TRBJ1-2, with 7 positions matching TRBD1. From germline, CDR1 is MGHRA and CDR2 YSYEKL. The CDR3 runs to 16 residues. CDR3 protein: CASSQGRGRSNYGHTF. The CDR3 DNA follows: TGCGCCAGCAGCCAAGGCAGGGGGAGGTCTAACTATGGCCACACCTTC.

In this sample, this clonotype turned up a few times. V gene TRBV7-9 combines with J gene TRBJ1-1; 10 nucleotides agree with TRBD1. Germline CDR1 SEHNR, CDR2 FQNEAQ (reference sequence). The CDR3 is 16 residues long. J gave up 4 bases and V 5 bases, and 10 bases lay outside the gene matches. CDR3 amino acids: CASSPRQGAGVTEAFF. The CDR3 DNA is TGTGCCAGCAGCCCTCGACAGGGGGCGGGGGTCACTGAAGCTTTCTTT.

This clonotype was seen only a few times. This rearrangement joins TRBV5-1 to TRBJ2-7; D is ambiguous. The V end was cut by 0 bases, the J end by 9 bases, with 13 bases between. CDR3 length equals 13 residues. Germline CDR1 and CDR2: SGHRS and YFSETQ. The CDR3 loop reads CASSLAESGVQYF. CDR3 DNA: TGCGCCAGCAGCTTGGCAGAGTCCGGTGTGCAGTACTTC.

The chain has TRBV7-6 and TRBJ1-1; D unclear. The germline V gene encodes CDR1 SGHVS and CDR2 FNYEAQ. V lost 11 bases to trimming and J lost 1 base, with 8 bases between them. CDR3 size: 11 residues. The CDR3 sequence is CAVGPNTEAFF. CDR3 DNA: TGTGCCGTGGGCCCGAACACTGAAGCTTTCTTT.

The chain combines TRBV28 with TRBJ2-4; 7 nucleotides match TRBD1. The CDR3 runs 14 residues. Germline lookup yields CDR1 MDHEN and CDR2 SYDVKM. V trimming: 6 bases; J trimming: 13 bases; junction bases outside the gene matches: 15. The CDR3 coding sequence is TGTGCCAGCAGACGACAGGGTGCTTTTTGGGAGCAGTACTTC. Protein sequence: CASRRQGAFWEQYF.

The chain has TRBV3-1 and TRBJ2-4; D call uncertain. This CDR3 is 17 amino acids long. Trimming stripped 2 bases from V and 0 bases from J, with 14 bases between. Per the germline V gene, CDR1 is LGHDT and CDR2 is YNNKEL (reference sequence). The DNA for the CDR3 is TGTGCCAGCAGCCAAACCAAAAGAACGTTAGCCAAAAACATTCAGTACTTC. Its translation: CASSQTKRTLAKNIQYF.

The V gene is TRBV2, the J gene TRBJ2-3; D tentatively reads TRBD1 or TRBD2 (5 bases each). V was shortened by 2 bases and J by 3 bases, with 15 bases between the two germline ends. The CDR3 has 16 amino acids. CDR1 is SNHLY and CDR2 is FYNNEI in the germline V gene. The CDR3 spells CASSERGGVITDTQYF. CDR3 DNA sequence: TGTGCCAGCAGTGAACGTGGGGGAGTAATTACAGATACGCAGTATTTT.

This clonotype was counted only a few times. V is TRBV7-9 and J is TRBJ2-7, with TRBD2 identical over 10 bases. Germline CDR1 and CDR2: SEHNR and FQNEAQ (reference sequence). This CDR3 is built from 16 residues. Trimming cost V 5 bases and J 2 bases; bases outside gene matches: 9. The CDR3 nucleotides are TGTGCCAGCAGCCCATCCCCTAGCGGGGGTACCTACGAGCAGTACTTC. Protein: CASSPSPSGGTYEQYF.